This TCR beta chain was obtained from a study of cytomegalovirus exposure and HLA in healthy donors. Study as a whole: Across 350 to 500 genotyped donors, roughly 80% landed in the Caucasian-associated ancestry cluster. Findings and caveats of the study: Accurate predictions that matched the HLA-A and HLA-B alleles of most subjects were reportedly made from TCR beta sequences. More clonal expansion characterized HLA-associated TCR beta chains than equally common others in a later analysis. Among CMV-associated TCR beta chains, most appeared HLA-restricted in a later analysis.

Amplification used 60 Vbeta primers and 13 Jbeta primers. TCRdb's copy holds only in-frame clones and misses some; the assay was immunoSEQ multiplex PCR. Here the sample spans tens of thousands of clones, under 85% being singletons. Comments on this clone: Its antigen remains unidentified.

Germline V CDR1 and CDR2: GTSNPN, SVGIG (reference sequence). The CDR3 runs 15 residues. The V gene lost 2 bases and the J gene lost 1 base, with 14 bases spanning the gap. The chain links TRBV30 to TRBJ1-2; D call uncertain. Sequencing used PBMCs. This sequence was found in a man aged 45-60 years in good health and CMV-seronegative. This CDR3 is CAWSIGQRVNYGYTF. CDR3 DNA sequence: TGTGCCTGGAGTATAGGGCAGCGGGTTAACTATGGCTACACCTTC.